This TCR beta chain appears in the sequencing data of a study of blood T cell repertoires in COVID-19. Study at large: Researchers got acute and convalescent COVID-19 samples from the United States, Italy and Spain. T cells, B-cell-depleted T cells, or PBMCs supplied cDNA or gDNA.

The assay was immunoSEQ multiplex PCR, and TCRdb's table has in-frame clones only and misses some. Here the sample spans approximately 280,000 clones, approximately 85% being singletons. Germline-derived CDR1 and CDR2 are SGHVS and FNYEAQ. The CDR3 extends over 16 residues, inclusive of both ends. As for this clone: Because the CDR3's place on the DNA is in doubt, the DNA is left out and the CDR3 is given as listed by TCRdb.

Specimen: peripheral blood. The chain carries TRBV7-6 and TRBJ2-2; the tabulated D call, TRBD1, remains unverified against the DNA. The sequence derives from a woman in her seventies with acute or convalescent COVID-19. The CDR3 loop reads CASSILGTAQTGELFF.